Sequencing of this TCR beta chain was carried out in a study of multiple sclerosis patients with progressive multifocal leukoencephalopathy. General observations from the study: Clones expanded at PML were already present before and during natalizumab.

The table came from immunoSEQ multiplex PCR; TCRdb's copy has only in-frame clones and leaves some out. The table has roughly 28,000 clones, approximately 85% seen once. Regarding this clone: Its specificity is unknown.

The time point was: time of PML onset. PML in natalizumab-treated patients developed after between roughly 15 and 60 months of natalizumab therapy. This clonotype originated in a woman in her thirties with progressive multifocal leukoencephalopathy. Here the sequenced sample was PBMCs, taken from a patient treated with natalizumab.

This chain's CDR3 is CASSDGGYNQPQHF. In DNA form, the CDR3 reads TGTGCCAGCAGTGACGGCGGGTACAATCAGCCCCAGCATTTT. The chain combines TRBV6-1 with TRBJ1-5; D gene ambiguous. The CDR3 length is 14 residues. Germline V gives CDR1 MNHNS, CDR2 SASEGT. Between the trimmed V and J ends, which lost 3 bases and 3 bases, there was a span of 9 bases.